Presented here are 4 T cell receptor beta chains from one specimen sequenced in a study of blood T cell repertoires in COVID-19. Using immunoSEQ multiplex PCR, the repertoire was profiled, and TCRdb retains in-frame clones only, with some absent. The data contain 200,000 or so clones, approximately 89% of them singletons. The sample consisted of PBMCs or T cells enriched from blood (not recorded which). Receptors originate from a woman between 40 and 55 years old with acute COVID-19.

The chain links TRBV5-1 to TRBJ1-1; D is undetermined. The V end lost 0 bases, the J end lost 2 bases, and 11 bases lay between the germline ends. The CDR3 spans 15 residues. Germline V gene sequence: CDR1 SGHRS, CDR2 YFSETQ. The CDR3 region is CASSLVLSGNTEAFF. In nucleotides, the CDR3 is TGCGCCAGCAGCTTGGTTTTGTCGGGTAACACTGAAGCTTTCTTT.

The gene calls are TRBV3-1 (or the pseudogene TRBV3-2) and TRBJ1-5; possible D gene TRBD1, 5 bases. Germline values: CDR1 LGHDT, CDR2 YNNKEL (reference sequence). The CDR3 sequence is 14 residues long. Trimming shortened V by 3 bases and J by 7 bases, and 13 bases separated the two germline ends. The chain's CDR3 is CASSQGPLSQPQHF. CDR3 DNA sequence: TGTGCCAGCAGCCAGGGGCCCCTTTCCCAGCCCCAGCATTTT.

The V gene is TRBV12-5, the J gene TRBJ1-1; D is unresolved. The CDR3 has 15 residues. Trimming removed 5 bases at V and 0 bases at J, with 13 bases between. From germline, CDR1 is LGHNT and CDR2 FRNRAP. In nucleotides, the CDR3 is TGTGCTAGTGGTCCAGACATCGTCATGAACACTGAAGCTTTCTTT. Translation gives CASGPDIVMNTEAFF.

This clone was recorded once. As DNA, the CDR3 is TGTGCCAGCAGCCAAGTTCAAGCGGGGGGCACAGATACGCAGTATTTT. It yields the protein CASSQVQAGGTDTQYF. The chain links TRBV3-1 (or the pseudogene TRBV3-2) to TRBJ2-3; 8 nucleotides match TRBD2. Germline CDR1 reads LGHDT; CDR2 reads YNNKEL (reference sequence). With V trimmed by 1 base and J by 1 base, 4 bases remained unmatched. CDR3 length equals 16 residues.